One sample yielded the 29 T cell receptor beta chains listed below, sequenced in a study of blood T cell repertoires in COVID-19. The data were produced by immunoSEQ multiplex PCR, yet TCRdb's version contains in-frame clones alone and is incomplete. The sample lists roughly 250,000 clones, roughly nine tenths occurring once. The sample taken for sequencing was peripheral blood. These receptors came from a woman in her twenties or thirties with COVID-19, enrolled during active disease.

V is TRBV12-5 and J is TRBJ2-7, with TRBD1 identical over 9 bases. In germline, CDR1 is LGHNT, CDR2 FRNRAP. The V and J ends lost 9 bases and 1 base, in that order; junction bases with no gene match: 16. CDR3 length: 17 amino acids. DNA for the CDR3: TGTGCTAGGGGGGACAGGGATGATCCCTACCCATCCTACGAGCAGTACTTC. Protein product: CARGDRDDPYPSYEQYF.

In the case of this clone: This same CDR3 is encoded by further DNA sequences in the sample. The chain uses TRBV4-1 and TRBJ2-7; TRBD1 agrees at 7 bases. Germline V gives CDR1 MGHRA, CDR2 YSYEKL. V gave up 0 bases and J gave up 0 bases; unmatched junction bases: 5. This CDR3 comprises 16 residues. This chain's CDR3 is CASSQDPGTASYEQYF. The DNA of the CDR3 is TGCGCCAGCAGCCAAGATCCCGGGACAGCCTCCTACGAGCAGTACTTC.

The rearrangement links TRBV29-1 to TRBJ2-3; weak D call: TRBD1 (6 bases). The V gene's germline CDR1 is SQVTM and CDR2 ANQGSEA. The V gene lost 5 bases and the J gene lost 3 bases, with 12 bases spanning the gap. The CDR3 extends over 13 amino acids. The CDR3 is CSVTGRATDTQYF. The CDR3 coding sequence is TGCAGCGTTACAGGGAGAGCGACAGATACGCAGTATTTT.

The rearrangement links TRBV19 to TRBJ1-2; TRBD1 might be the D (5 bases). This CDR3 region has 13 residues. Trimming stripped 2 bases from V and 6 bases from J, with 10 bases between. CDR1 and CDR2 (germline): LNHDA, SQIVND (reference sequence). CDR3 coding DNA: TGTGCCAGTAGTATACAGGGTTTAGATGGCTACACCTTC. Its translation is CASSIQGLDGYTF.

The J gene is TRBJ1-1, the V gene TRBV6-5; D unresolved. V was pared by 4 bases and J by 2 bases, with 17 bases between. The CDR3 sequence is 16 residues long. Germline CDR1 is MNHEY and CDR2 is SVGAGI. In nucleotides, the CDR3 is TGTGCCAGCAGTTTGGGAGGAGGGCTCCTAAACACTGAAGCTTTCTTT. Its protein is CASSLGGGLLNTEAFF.

This clone occurred many times. The chain combines TRBV5-1 with TRBJ1-2, with 9 bases lining up with TRBD1. This CDR3 is built from 14 residues. The V gene's germline CDR1 is SGHRS and CDR2 YFSETQ. V shed 3 bases and J 3 bases; nucleotides not matched to a gene: 3. The CDR3 nucleotides are TGCGCCAGCAGCTCCACAGGGGGCTACTATGGCTACACCTTC. Its protein product is CASSSTGGYYGYTF. Complete variable domain (other parts from reference TRBV5-1 and TRBJ1-2): KAGVTQTPRYLIKTRGQQVTLSCSPISGHRSVSWYQQTPGQGLQFLFEYFSETQRNKGNFPGRFSGRQFSNSRSEMNVSTLELGDSALYLCASSSTGGYYGYTFGSGTRLTVV.

The chain links TRBV5-1 to TRBJ1-1; TRBD1 is a possible D gene (6 bases). The V end lost 0 bases, the J end lost 1 base, and 10 bases lay between the germline ends. The length of the CDR3 is 15 residues. CDR1 SGHRS and CDR2 YFSETQ come from the germline V gene. The CDR3 sequence: CASSLDRDQNTEAFF. CDR3 nucleotides: TGCGCCAGCAGCTTGGACAGGGATCAGAACACTGAAGCTTTCTTT.

The chain employs TRBV5-1 and TRBJ1-2, with D perhaps matching TRBD1 (5 bases). Germline CDR1 is SGHRS and CDR2 is YFSETQ. This CDR3 comprises 17 residues. V lost 4 bases to trimming and J lost 6 bases, with 25 bases between them. The CDR3 spells CASSAYGASDRANGYTF. In DNA, the CDR3 is TGCGCCAGCAGCGCGTATGGGGCATCGGACCGAGCAAATGGCTACACCTTC.

Only one count was recorded for this clone. The chain carries TRBV6-1 and TRBJ1-3; no firm D call. The germline gives CDR1 MNHNS, CDR2 SASEGT. This CDR3 has 18 residues. The germline V and J ends were trimmed by 0 bases and 7 bases, with 22 bases remaining between them. CDR3 protein: CASSEALRLLRARNTIYF. The CDR3 bases are TGTGCCAGCAGTGAAGCGCTTCGGCTGCTGAGGGCGAGGAACACCATATATTTT.

This clone has a single count. This chain links TRBV15 with TRBJ2-4; D call uncertain. The V end lost 3 bases, the J end lost 3 bases, and 18 bases lay between the germline ends. Germline CDR1 LNHNV, CDR2 YYDKDF (reference sequence). This CDR3 contains 17 residues. The CDR3 nucleotides are TGTGCCACCAGCAGTTACCCCAGGCCTTCTGACAAAAACATTCAGTACTTC. Its protein product is CATSSYPRPSDKNIQYF.

This rearrangement joins TRBV19 to TRBJ1-5; the match to TRBD1 covers 7 bases. The CDR3 is 14 residues long. Losses at the gene ends were 6 bases for V and 4 bases for J; bases not matched to a gene: 6. Germline CDR1 and CDR2: LNHDA and SQIVND (reference sequence). CDR3 nucleotide sequence: TGTGCCAGTAGCCTGGCACAGGGGAATCAGCCCCAGCATTTT. The encoded protein is CASSLAQGNQPQHF.

This clone appeared once. The chain has TRBV24-1 and TRBJ2-5; TRBD2 agrees at 7 bases. Trimming at V came to 0 bases and at J to 7 bases, leaving 1 base not matched to a gene. The CDR3 spans 13 residues. CDR1 and CDR2 (germline): KGHDR, SFDVKD. The CDR3, as DNA: TGTGCCACCAGTGATTTGAGCGGGGTGACCCAGTACTTC. The encoded protein is CATSDLSGVTQYF.

The rearrangement uses TRBV7-9 and TRBJ1-2; the match to TRBD1 covers 7 bases. The V segment lost 4 bases and the J segment 2 bases; nucleotides outside the gene matches: 13. Per germline, CDR1 SEHNR and CDR2 FQNEAQ (reference sequence). The CDR3 spans 17 residues. CDR3 coding DNA: TGTGCCAGCAGCTCACCTAAAGAAGGGGGCCGGAACTATGGCTACACCTTC. Its protein is CASSSPKEGGRNYGYTF.

The chain has TRBV6-5 and TRBJ2-7; 9 nucleotides match TRBD1. Germline loops: CDR1 MNHEY, CDR2 SVGAGI. The CDR3 spans 14 residues. V shed 8 bases, J shed 4 bases, and the junction held 9 bases outside the gene matches. CDR3 coding DNA: TGTGCCAGCGGATACCCGGGACAGGGATACGAGCAGTACTTC. Encoded protein: CASGYPGQGYEQYF.

V usage is TRBV4-1 and J usage is TRBJ2-1; TRBD2 matches 8 bases. CDR1 and CDR2 (germline): MGHRA, YSYEKL. V shed 0 bases, J shed 9 bases, and the junction held 7 bases outside the gene matches. The CDR3 covers 15 residues. The CDR3 coding sequence is TGCGCCAGCAGCCAAGAATTCGCCGGGGGGGGTGAGCAGTTCTTC. Translating it yields CASSQEFAGGGEQFF.

This clone was detected only a few times. CDR3 nucleotide sequence: TGTGCCAGCAGACAGGGGGCGGATGGCTACACCTTC. Its protein product is CASRQGADGYTF. The chain employs TRBV6-6 and TRBJ1-2; 9 bases align to TRBD1. The CDR3 runs to 12 residues. J was trimmed by 6 bases and V by 6 bases; bases with no gene match: 2. Germline V CDR1 and CDR2: MNHNY, SVGAGI (reference sequence).

This chain joins TRBV7-9 and TRBJ2-2; TRBD2 agrees at 8 bases. This CDR3 has 16 amino acids. After removal of 4 bases from V and 5 bases from J, the junction contained 9 bases not matched to a gene. From germline, CDR1 is SEHNR and CDR2 FQNEAQ (reference sequence). CDR3 residues: CASSSGLAVRTGELFF. CDR3 coding DNA: TGTGCCAGCAGCTCAGGACTAGCTGTTAGGACCGGGGAGCTGTTTTTT. Using reference TRBV7-9 and TRBJ2-2 for the parts outside the CDR3, the full variable domain is DTGVSQNPRHKITKRGQNVTFRCDPISEHNRLYWYRQTLGQGPEFLTYFQNEAQLEKSRLLSDRFSAERPKGSFSTLEIQRTEQGDSAMYLCASSSGLAVRTGELFFGEGSRLTVL.

V and J are TRBV12-3 or TRBV12-4 and TRBJ1-2; tentatively, D is TRBD1 (6 bases). Trimming shortened V by 4 bases and J by 4 bases, and 10 bases separated the two germline ends. The CDR3 spans 13 residues. CDR3 amino acids: CASSSTGLYGYTF. The CDR3 coding sequence is TGTGCCAGCAGTTCGACAGGCCTCTATGGCTACACCTTC.

This chain connects TRBV27 to TRBJ1-1; no firm D call. The CDR3 covers 13 residues. V shed 5 bases and J shed 1 base, with 8 bases lying between them. Germline V gene data show CDR1 as MNHEY and CDR2 as SMNVEV (reference sequence). As DNA, the CDR3 is TGTGCCAGCAGTCCACTAACGAACACTGAAGCTTTCTTT. This encodes CASSPLTNTEAFF.

The rearrangement joins TRBV14 to TRBJ1-2; 7 bases map to TRBD1. In germline, CDR1 is SGHDN, CDR2 FVKESK. CDR3 size: 14 residues. V lost 1 base and J lost 8; bases outside the gene matches: 7. The CDR3 nucleotides read TGTGCCAGCAGCCAAGCCGAGGGGGCCATCGGCTACACCTTC. It translates to CASSQAEGAIGYTF.

This clone was seen a single time. This sequence joins TRBV30 and TRBJ1-5; 8 bases align to TRBD1. Trimming at V came to 3 bases and at J to 4 bases, leaving 8 bases not matched to a gene. This CDR3 is 15 amino acids long. Germline-derived CDR1 and CDR2 are GTSNPN and SVGIG (reference sequence). The CDR3 bases are TGTGCCTGGAGCGAAGGACAGGGAAGGAATCAGCCCCAGCATTTT. Translated, it gives CAWSEGQGRNQPQHF.

There are a few counts of this clone. The chain uses TRBV24-1 and TRBJ1-5; 7 bases line up with TRBD1. The CDR3 totals 13 residues. The trim removed 5 bases at V and 7 bases at J, leaving 4 bases unmatched. Germline V gives CDR1 KGHDR, CDR2 SFDVKD. The CDR3 loop reads CATSVGGQQPQHF. The CDR3 DNA reads as TGTGCCACCAGTGTGGGGGGACAGCAGCCCCAGCATTTT.

V and J are TRBV27 and TRBJ2-1; D uncertain. Germline V gives CDR1 MNHEY, CDR2 SMNVEV (reference sequence). The CDR3 contains 12 residues. Trimming removed 2 bases at V and 8 bases at J, with 7 bases between. Written as DNA, the CDR3 is TGTGCCAGCAGTTTAGCTCGGGATGAGCAGTTCTTC. It specifies CASSLARDEQFF.

The V gene is TRBV4-1, the J gene TRBJ2-3; D perhaps matches TRBD1 (5 bases). CDR1 and CDR2 from the germline V gene are MGHRA and YSYEKL. The CDR3 is made up of 13 amino acids. Between the trimmed V and J ends, which lost 8 bases and 0 bases, there was a span of 9 bases. In DNA, the CDR3 is TGCGCCAGCTCGGACACTAGCACAGATACGCAGTATTTT. Encoded protein: CASSDTSTDTQYF.

V and J are TRBV6-1 and TRBJ2-7; D gene ambiguous. V was trimmed by 2 bases and J by 7 bases, leaving 15 bases between them. There are 14 residues in the CDR3. Germline loops: CDR1 MNHNS, CDR2 SASEGT. The CDR3 nucleotides are TGTGCCAGCAGTGAATTATTCGGTCCTTGGGAGCAGTACTTC. Translating it yields CASSELFGPWEQYF.

The J gene is TRBJ2-7, the V gene TRBV12-3 or TRBV12-4; D not certain. Between the trimmed V and J ends, which lost 8 bases and 7 bases, there was a span of 18 bases. The CDR3 consists of 13 residues. Here the CDR3 DNA reads TGTGCCAGCTGCACCGTGGTTTCGGGTGAGCAGTACTTC. Encoded protein: CASCTVVSGEQYF.

The chain links TRBV7-9 to TRBJ2-6; the match to TRBD1 covers 9 bases. V shed 5 bases and J 2 bases; nucleotides not matched to a gene: 1. The CDR3 totals 15 residues. Germline CDR1 SEHNR, CDR2 FQNEAQ (reference sequence). The CDR3 region is CASSRQGAGANVLTF. The CDR3 DNA follows: TGTGCCAGCAGCCGACAGGGGGCTGGGGCCAACGTCCTGACTTTC. Looking up the rest from reference TRBV7-9 and TRBJ2-6 gives the full variable domain: DTGVSQNPRHKITKRGQNVTFRCDPISEHNRLYWYRQTLGQGPEFLTYFQNEAQLEKSRLLSDRFSAERPKGSFSTLEIQRTEQGDSAMYLCASSRQGAGANVLTFGAGSRLTVL.

The CDR3 sequence is CASIHSNYNEKLFF. The CDR3 DNA follows: TGTGCCAGCATCCACAGCAATTATAATGAAAAACTGTTTTTT. The rearrangement joins TRBV7-9 to TRBJ1-4; D is undetermined. The CDR3 extends over 14 amino acids. The germline gives CDR1 SEHNR, CDR2 FQNEAQ (reference sequence). Deletions cut 7 bases from V and 4 bases from J, with 13 bases between.

V is TRBV4-2 and J is TRBJ2-1; D may be TRBD2 (7 bases). CDR1 and CDR2 (germline): LGHNA, YNFKEQ. The CDR3 loop spans 15 amino acids. V was clipped by 8 bases and J by 4 bases, with 18 bases between them. The CDR3 DNA follows: TGTGCCAGCGAAACTAGGGGGGGGTCTTACAATGAGCAGTTCTTC. It yields the protein CASETRGGSYNEQFF.